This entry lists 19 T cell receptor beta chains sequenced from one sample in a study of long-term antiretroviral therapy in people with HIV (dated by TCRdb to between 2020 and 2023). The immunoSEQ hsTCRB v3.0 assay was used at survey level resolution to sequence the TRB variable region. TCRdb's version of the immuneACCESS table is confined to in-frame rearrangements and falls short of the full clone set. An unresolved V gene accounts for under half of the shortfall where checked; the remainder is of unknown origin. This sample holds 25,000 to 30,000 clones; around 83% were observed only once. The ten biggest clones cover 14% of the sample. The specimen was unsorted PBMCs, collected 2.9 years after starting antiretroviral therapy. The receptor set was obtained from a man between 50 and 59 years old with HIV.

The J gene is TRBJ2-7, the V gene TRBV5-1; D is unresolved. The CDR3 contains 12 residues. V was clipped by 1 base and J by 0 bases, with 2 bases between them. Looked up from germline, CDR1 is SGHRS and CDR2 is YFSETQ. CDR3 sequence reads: CASSLSSYEQYF. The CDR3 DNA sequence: TGCGCCAGCAGCTTGAGCTCCTACGAGCAGTACTTC.

The chain's CDR3 is CASSYPLIGGVSEQYF. The CDR3 DNA reads as TGTGCCAGCAGTTACCCTCTCATAGGAGGGGTTAGCGAGCAGTACTTC. The chain joins TRBV6-5 to TRBJ2-7; D perhaps matches TRBD2 (6 bases). This CDR3 region has 16 residues. Germline CDR1 is MNHEY and CDR2 is SVGAGI. Between the trimmed V and J ends, which lost 2 bases and 6 bases, there was a span of 20 bases.

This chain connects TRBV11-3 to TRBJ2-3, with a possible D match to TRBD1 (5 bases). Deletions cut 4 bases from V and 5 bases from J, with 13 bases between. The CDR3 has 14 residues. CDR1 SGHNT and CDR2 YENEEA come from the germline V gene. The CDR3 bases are TGTGCCAGCAGCTCCGGCAGGGTAGAAGATACGCAGTATTTT. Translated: CASSSGRVEDTQYF. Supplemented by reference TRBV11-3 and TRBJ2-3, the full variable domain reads EAGVVQSPRYKIIEKKQPVAFWCNPISGHNTLYWYLQNLGQGPELLIRYENEEAVDDSQLPKDRFSAERLKGVDSTLKIQPAELGDSAVYLCASSSGRVEDTQYFGPGTRLTVL.

The CDR3 region is CASSLGLVEQYF. In DNA, the CDR3 is TGTGCCAGCAGTTTAGGGCTCGTCGAGCAGTACTTC. The chain links TRBV28 to TRBJ2-7; D ambiguous. With 2 bases removed from V and 6 bases from J, the gap between germline ends came to 8 bases. Germline-derived CDR1 and CDR2 are MDHEN and SYDVKM. This CDR3 has 12 amino acids.

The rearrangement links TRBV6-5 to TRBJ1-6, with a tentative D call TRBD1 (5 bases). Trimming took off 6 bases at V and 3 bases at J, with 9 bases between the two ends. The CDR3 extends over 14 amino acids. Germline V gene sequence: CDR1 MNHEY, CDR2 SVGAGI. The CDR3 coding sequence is TGTGCCAGCAGGGGGCCGGGCTATAATTCACCCCTCCACTTT. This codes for CASRGPGYNSPLHF.

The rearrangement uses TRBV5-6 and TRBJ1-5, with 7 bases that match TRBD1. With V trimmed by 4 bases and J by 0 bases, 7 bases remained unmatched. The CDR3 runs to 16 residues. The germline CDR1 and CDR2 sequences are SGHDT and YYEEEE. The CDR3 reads CASSQTGVHSNQPQHF. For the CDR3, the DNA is TGTGCCAGCAGCCAAACAGGGGTCCATAGCAATCAGCCCCAGCATTTT.

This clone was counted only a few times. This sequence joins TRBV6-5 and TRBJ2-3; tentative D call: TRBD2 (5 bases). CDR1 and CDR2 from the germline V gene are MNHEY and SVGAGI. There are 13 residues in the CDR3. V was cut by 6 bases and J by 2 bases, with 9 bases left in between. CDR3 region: CASRGGLTDTQYF. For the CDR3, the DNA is TGTGCCAGCAGAGGCGGGCTCACAGATACGCAGTATTTT.

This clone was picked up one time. CDR3 DNA sequence: TGCGCCAGCAGCTTGGATGGGGTTTCGGGCTACACCTTC. As protein: CASSLDGVSGYTF. The rearrangement uses TRBV5-1 and TRBJ1-2; D not certain. The CDR3 contains 13 residues. Trimming shortened V by 0 bases and J by 8 bases, and 11 bases separated the two germline ends. The germline CDR1 and CDR2 sequences are SGHRS and YFSETQ.

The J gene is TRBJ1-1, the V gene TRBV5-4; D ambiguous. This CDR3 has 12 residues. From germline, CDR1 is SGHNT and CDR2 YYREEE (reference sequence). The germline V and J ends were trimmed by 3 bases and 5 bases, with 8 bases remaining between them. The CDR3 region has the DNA TGTGCCAGCAGCTCCTCACGGACTGAAGCTTTCTTT. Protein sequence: CASSSSRTEAFF.

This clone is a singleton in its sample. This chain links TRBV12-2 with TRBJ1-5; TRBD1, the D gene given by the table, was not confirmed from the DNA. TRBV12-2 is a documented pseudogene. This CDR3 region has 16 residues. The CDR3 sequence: CATPIKNQYSNQPQHF. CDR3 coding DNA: TGTGCAACCCCCATAAAAAACCAGTATAGCAATCAGCCCCAGCATTTT.

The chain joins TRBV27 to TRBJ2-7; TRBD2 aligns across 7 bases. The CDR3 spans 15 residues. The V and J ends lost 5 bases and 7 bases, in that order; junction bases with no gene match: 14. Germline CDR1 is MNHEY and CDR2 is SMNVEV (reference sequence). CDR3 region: CASSMAAEGGGEQYF. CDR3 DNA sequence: TGTGCCAGCAGTATGGCGGCGGAAGGCGGGGGTGAGCAGTACTTC.

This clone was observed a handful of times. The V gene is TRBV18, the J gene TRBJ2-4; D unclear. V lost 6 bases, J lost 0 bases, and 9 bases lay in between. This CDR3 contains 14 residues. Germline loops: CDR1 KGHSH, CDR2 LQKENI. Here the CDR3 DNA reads TGTGCCAGCTCTAGGACGGTAGCCAAAAACATTCAGTACTTC. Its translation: CASSRTVAKNIQYF.

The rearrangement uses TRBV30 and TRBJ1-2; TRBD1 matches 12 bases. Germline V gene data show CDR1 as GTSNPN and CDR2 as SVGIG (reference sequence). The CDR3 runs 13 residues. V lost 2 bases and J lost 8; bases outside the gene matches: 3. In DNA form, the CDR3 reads TGTGCCTGGAGTCGGGACAGGGGGCAGGGCTACACCTTC. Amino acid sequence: CAWSRDRGQGYTF. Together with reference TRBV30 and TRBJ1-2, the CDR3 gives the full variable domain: SQTIHQWPATLVQPVGSPLSLECTVEGTSNPNLYWYRQAAGRGLQLLFYSVGIGQISSEVPQNLSASRPQDRQFILSSKKLLLSDSGFYLCAWSRDRGQGYTFGSGTRLTVV.

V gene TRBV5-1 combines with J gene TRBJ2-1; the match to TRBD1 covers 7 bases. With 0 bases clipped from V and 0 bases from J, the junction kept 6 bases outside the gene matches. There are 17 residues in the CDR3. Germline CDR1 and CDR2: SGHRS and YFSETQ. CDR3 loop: CASSLARQGPSYNEQFF. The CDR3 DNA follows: TGCGCCAGCAGCTTGGCACGACAGGGTCCCTCCTACAATGAGCAGTTCTTC. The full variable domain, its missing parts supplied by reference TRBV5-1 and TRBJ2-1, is KAGVTQTPRYLIKTRGQQVTLSCSPISGHRSVSWYQQTPGQGLQFLFEYFSETQRNKGNFPGRFSGRQFSNSRSEMNVSTLELGDSALYLCASSLARQGPSYNEQFFGPGTRLTVL.

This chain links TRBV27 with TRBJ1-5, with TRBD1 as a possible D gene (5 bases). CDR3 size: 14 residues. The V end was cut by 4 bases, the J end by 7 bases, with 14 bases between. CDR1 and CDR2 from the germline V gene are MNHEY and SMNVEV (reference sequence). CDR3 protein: CASSSSRVGQPQHF. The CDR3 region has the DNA TGTGCCAGCAGTTCGAGCAGGGTGGGGCAGCCCCAGCATTTT.

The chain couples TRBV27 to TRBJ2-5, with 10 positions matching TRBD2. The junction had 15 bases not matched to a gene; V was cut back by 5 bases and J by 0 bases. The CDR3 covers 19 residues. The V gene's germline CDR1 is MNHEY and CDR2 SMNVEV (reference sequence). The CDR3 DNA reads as TGTGCCAGCAGTCCTTCCGGGCTAGCGGGGGTGACGTACCAAGAGACCCAGTACTTC. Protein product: CASSPSGLAGVTYQETQYF.

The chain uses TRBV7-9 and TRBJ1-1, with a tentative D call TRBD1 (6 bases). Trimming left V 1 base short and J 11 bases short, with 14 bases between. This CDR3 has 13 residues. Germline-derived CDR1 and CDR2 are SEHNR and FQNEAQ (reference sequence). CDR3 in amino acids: CASSLVDTGLAFF. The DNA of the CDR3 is TGTGCCAGCAGCTTAGTGGATACAGGGCTGGCTTTCTTT.

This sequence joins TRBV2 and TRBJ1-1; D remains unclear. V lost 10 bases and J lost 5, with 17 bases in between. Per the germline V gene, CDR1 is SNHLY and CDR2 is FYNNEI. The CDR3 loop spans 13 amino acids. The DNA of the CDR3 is TGTGCCACCTGCCGACGGGAATGGACTGAAGCTTTCTTT. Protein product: CATCRREWTEAFF.

DNA of the CDR3: TGTGCCAGCAGTGAAACTGCACTGGGCAGGGAGTATTTT. Translated, it gives CASSETALGREYF. The chain recombines TRBV2 with TRBJ2-3; tentatively, D is TRBD1 (5 bases). The CDR3 length is 13 residues. Per the germline V gene, CDR1 is SNHLY and CDR2 is FYNNEI. V shed 2 bases and J shed 13 bases, with 16 bases lying between them.